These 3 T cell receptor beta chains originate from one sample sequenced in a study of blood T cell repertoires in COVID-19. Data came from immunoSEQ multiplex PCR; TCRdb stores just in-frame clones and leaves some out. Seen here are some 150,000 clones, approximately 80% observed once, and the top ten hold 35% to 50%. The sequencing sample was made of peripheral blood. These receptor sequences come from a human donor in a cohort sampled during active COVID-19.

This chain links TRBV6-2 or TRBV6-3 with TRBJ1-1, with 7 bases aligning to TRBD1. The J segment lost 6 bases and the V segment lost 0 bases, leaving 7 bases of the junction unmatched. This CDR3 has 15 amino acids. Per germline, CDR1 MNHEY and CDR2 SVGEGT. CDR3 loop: CASSYSTGQGAEAFF. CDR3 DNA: TGTGCCAGCAGTTACTCGACAGGGCAAGGAGCTGAAGCTTTCTTT.

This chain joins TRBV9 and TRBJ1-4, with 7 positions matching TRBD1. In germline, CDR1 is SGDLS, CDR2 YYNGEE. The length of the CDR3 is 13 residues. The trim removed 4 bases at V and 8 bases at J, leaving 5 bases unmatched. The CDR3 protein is CASSTRGREKLFF. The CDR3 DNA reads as TGTGCCAGCAGCACGAGGGGGCGGGAAAAACTGTTTTTT. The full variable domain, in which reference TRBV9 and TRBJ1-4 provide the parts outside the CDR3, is DSGVTQTPKHLITATGQRVTLRCSPRSGDLSVYWYQQSLDQGLQFLIQYYNGEERAKGNILERFSAQQFPDLHSELNLSSLELGDSALYFCASSTRGREKLFFGSGTQLSVL.

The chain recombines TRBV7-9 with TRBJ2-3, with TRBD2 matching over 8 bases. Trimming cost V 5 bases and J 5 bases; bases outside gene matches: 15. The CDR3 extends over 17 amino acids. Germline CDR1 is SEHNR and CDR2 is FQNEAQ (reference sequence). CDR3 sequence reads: CASSPRLAGPHGDTQYF. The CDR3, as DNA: TGTGCCAGCAGCCCTCGGCTAGCGGGTCCCCATGGAGATACGCAGTATTTT.